This is a list of T cell receptor beta chains from one sample in a study of response to subunit inactivated influenza vaccine. TCRdb re-derived calls from the RT-PCR reads in MiXCR, one entry per CDR3 protein. The data show about half a million distinct CDR3 sequences, with approximately 7.7% seen just once and approximately 12% held by the top ten. The starting material was PBMCs from blood, obtained around 25 months after vaccination. These receptors originate from a man between 50 and 70 years old who received an inactivated influenza vaccine. Each CDR3 is given without its conserved first and last residue.

ASSLVTGGPGKAF TRBV5-1
SARQSYEQY TRBV20-1
ASSSDRGPSSYNEQF TRBV7-9
ASSLNRATNEKLF TRBV7-3
ASSKAGVADNEQF TRBV28
ASSSLVVTEAF TRBV5-5
SVAGRENTEAF TRBV29-1
ASSFGIARRDYGYT TRBV7-2
SGRLTDTQY TRBV20-1
ASSYEVSDRVSPLH TRBV6-5
ASSPPSRGGAETQY TRBV3-1
ASSARNSVYPYEQY TRBV6-1
ASSQAPGQPQH TRBV12-3/TRBV12-4
ASSQVRAGWSPLH TRBV4-2
ASSSSGSNQPQH TRBV12-3/TRBV12-4
ASSSSGKSYEQY TRBV5-6
STMGLAGYNEQF TRBV20-1
ASSLGQFSSSPLH TRBV5-1
ASSFLRGYNEQF TRBV6-5
ASSPAPWQGNYGYT TRBV7-9
SARDSRRRETQY TRBV20-1
AISEGWEIGEKLF TRBV10-3
ASSPAIVKTQY TRBV18
AISEWSHTDTQY TRBV10-3
ASSSNMGLAREQY TRBV28
ASSPRQLWGYT TRBV6-2/TRBV6-3
SARDRLTGMNTEAF TRBV20-1
ASSLFVSTDTQY TRBV7-6
ASSQVVGTEAF TRBV4-1
ASSTLTGENSPLH TRBV7-9
SARGEDRGSSYNEQF TRBV20-1
ASSQGANEQF TRBV28
ASGFRWRGSETQY TRBV12-3/TRBV12-4
ASSQRWEGPLH TRBV7-3
ASSPGTGGDYGYT TRBV7-2